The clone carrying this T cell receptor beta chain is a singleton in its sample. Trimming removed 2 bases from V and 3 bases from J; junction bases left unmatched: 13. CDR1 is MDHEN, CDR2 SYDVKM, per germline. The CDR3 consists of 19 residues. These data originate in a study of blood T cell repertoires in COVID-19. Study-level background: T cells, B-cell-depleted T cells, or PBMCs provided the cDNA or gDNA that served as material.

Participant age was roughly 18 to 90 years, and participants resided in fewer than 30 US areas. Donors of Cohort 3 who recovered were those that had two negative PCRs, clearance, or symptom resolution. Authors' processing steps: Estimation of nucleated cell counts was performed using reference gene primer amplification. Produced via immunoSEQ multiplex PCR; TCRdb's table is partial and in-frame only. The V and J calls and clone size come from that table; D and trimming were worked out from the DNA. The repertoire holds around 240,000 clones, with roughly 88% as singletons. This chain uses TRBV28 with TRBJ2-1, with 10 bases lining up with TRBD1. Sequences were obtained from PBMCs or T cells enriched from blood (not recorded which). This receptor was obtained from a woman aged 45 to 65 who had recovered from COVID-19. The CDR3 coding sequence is TGTGCCAGCAGTTTACAATTGTCCCGGACAGGGGGGCTCTACAATGAGCAGTTCTTC. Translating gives CASSLQLSRTGGLYNEQFF.